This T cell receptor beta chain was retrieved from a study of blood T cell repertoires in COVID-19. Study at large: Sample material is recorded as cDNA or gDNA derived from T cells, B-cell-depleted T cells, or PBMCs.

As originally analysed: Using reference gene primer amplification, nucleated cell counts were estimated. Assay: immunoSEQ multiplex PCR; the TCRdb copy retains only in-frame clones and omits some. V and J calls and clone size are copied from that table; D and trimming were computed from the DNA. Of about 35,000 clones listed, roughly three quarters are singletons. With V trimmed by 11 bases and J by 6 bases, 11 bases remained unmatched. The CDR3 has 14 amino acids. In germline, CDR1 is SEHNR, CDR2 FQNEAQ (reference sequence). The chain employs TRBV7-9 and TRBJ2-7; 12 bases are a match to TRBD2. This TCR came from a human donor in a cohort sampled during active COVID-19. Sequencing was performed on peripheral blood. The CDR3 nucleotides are TGTGCCGGCGAGACTAGCGGGGGCCCTAGCGAGCAGTACTTC. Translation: CAGETSGGPSEQYF.